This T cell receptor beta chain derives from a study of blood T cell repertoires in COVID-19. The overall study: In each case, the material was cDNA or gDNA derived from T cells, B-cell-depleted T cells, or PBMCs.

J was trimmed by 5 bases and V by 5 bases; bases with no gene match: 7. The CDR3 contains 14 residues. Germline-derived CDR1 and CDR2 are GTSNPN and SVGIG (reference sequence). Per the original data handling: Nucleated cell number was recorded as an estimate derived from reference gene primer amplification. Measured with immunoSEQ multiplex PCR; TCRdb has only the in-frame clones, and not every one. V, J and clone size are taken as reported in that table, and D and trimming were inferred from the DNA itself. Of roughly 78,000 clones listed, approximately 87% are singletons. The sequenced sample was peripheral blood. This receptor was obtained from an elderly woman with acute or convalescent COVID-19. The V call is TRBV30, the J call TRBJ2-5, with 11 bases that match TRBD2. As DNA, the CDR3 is TGTGCCTGGGGACCGGGACTAGCGGCGGAGACCCAGTACTTC. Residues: CAWGPGLAAETQYF.